This T cell receptor beta chain was observed in a study of blood T cell repertoires in COVID-19. Between the trimmed V and J ends, which lost 1 base and 4 bases, there was a span of 7 bases. CDR1 is MDHEN and CDR2 is SYDVKM in the germline V gene. The CDR3 runs to 13 residues. Profiled with immunoSEQ multiplex PCR; TCRdb holds only in-frame clones, not every one. The sample lists fewer than 350,000 clones, roughly 86% occurring once. The sequenced material came from peripheral blood. This TCR derives from a man aged 35 to 55 with active or convalescent COVID-19. This chain joins TRBV28 and TRBJ1-1; D uncertain. The CDR3 loop is CASSLSGGTEAFF. The CDR3 DNA follows: TGTGCCAGCAGTTTATCGGGTGGCACTGAAGCTTTCTTT.